The 27 T cell receptor beta chains below come from one sample, sequenced in a study of identical twins listed by TCRdb under 2016. Library creation used 5' RACE. This sample was sequenced with an Illumina HiSeq 2000. TCRdb reanalyzed the raw reads on its own, using fastp at Q25 for trimming and MiXCR for clone calling, and kept in-frame beta chains. Rows with one shared CDR3 protein collapse into an entry with the most common genes and DNA. The sample profile shows 1.5 million or so distinct CDR3 sequences; about 31% of them were found once. The biggest ten clones account for approximately 0.29% of the sample. The sample comprised cord blood. Source of these receptors: a newborn girl in good health.

This clonotype was seen more than once but under ten times. The V and J genes are TRBV20-1 and TRBJ2-1; D uncertain. Germline V lookup: CDR1 DFQATT, CDR2 SNEGSKA (reference sequence). The CDR3 is 13 residues long. Trimming took 6 bases from V and 2 from J, leaving 11 bases between them. The CDR3 DNA reads as TGCAGTGCCCCCTTCGTGCCCTACAATGAGCAGTTCTTC. This translates into CSAPFVPYNEQFF.

A note on this clonotype: This clone may be a read error of a much larger clone one base away. This chain connects TRBV29-1 to TRBJ2-3, with D possibly TRBD2 on 5 matching bases. V was pared by 3 bases and J by 6 bases, with 13 bases between. This CDR3 spans 13 amino acids. Germline loops: CDR1 SQVTM, CDR2 ANQGSEA. The CDR3 region has the DNA TGCAGCGTTGATGGGATAGCGAGGGATACGCAGTATTTT. Protein: CSVDGIARDTQYF.

This chain joins TRBV10-3 and TRBJ2-3; D call uncertain. The CDR3 has 17 residues. Germline-derived CDR1 and CDR2 are ENHRY and SYGVKD. The ends were cut back, 4 bases at V and 0 bases at J, with 17 bases in the middle. CDR3 sequence reads: CAISASFRYSSTDTQYF. In nucleotides, the CDR3 is TGTGCCATCAGTGCTTCTTTTAGGTATTCTAGCACAGATACGCAGTATTTT.

V usage is TRBV25-1 and J usage is TRBJ1-4; D may be TRBD1 (5 bases). The germline V gene has CDR1 MGHDK and CDR2 SYGVNS. Trimming stripped 8 bases from V and 8 bases from J, with 24 bases between. The CDR3 spans 16 residues. CDR3 region: CASGFANRGGGEKLFF. In DNA, the CDR3 is TGTGCCAGCGGATTCGCGAACCGGGGGGGTGGCGAAAAACTGTTTTTT.

This clonotype was seen a few times. The chain couples TRBV7-2 to TRBJ2-5; TRBD2 matches 13 bases. V dropped 3 bases and J dropped 3; count of bases not matched to a gene: 7. Germline V gene data show CDR1 as SGHTA and CDR2 as FQGNSA. This CDR3 region has 17 residues. The CDR3 nucleotides are TGTGCCAGCAGCTTCGGGACTAGCGGGACCCTGAAAGAGACCCAGTACTTC. This sequence encodes CASSFGTSGTLKETQYF. Full variable domain (remainder filled in from reference TRBV7-2 and TRBJ2-5): GAGVSQSPSNKVTEKGKDVELRCDPISGHTALYWYRQSLGQGLEFLIYFQGNSAPDKSGLPSDRFSAERTGGSVSTLTIQRTQQEDSAVYLCASSFGTSGTLKETQYFGPGTRLLVL.

This clonotype was found many times. The chain is built from TRBV20-1 and TRBJ2-7; 8 nucleotides align to TRBD1. The CDR3 runs 13 residues. Germline V gene data show CDR1 as DFQATT and CDR2 as SNEGSKA (reference sequence). The V gene end was trimmed by 5 bases and the J gene end by 1 base; junction bases not matched to a gene: 4. The CDR3 bases are TGCAGTGCTTCCGGGACAGGTTCCTACGAGCAGTACTTC. Translation gives CSASGTGSYEQYF.

With regard to this clonotype: An end of the junction differs from the germline gene, which may be a read error. The CDR3 loop reads CASSLGTGDTGAFF. As DNA, the CDR3 is TGCGCCAGCAGCCTTGGGACAGGGGACACTGGAGCTTTCTTT. The rearrangement uses TRBV5-1 and TRBJ1-1; 10 bases match TRBD1. The CDR3 is 14 residues long. CDR1 and CDR2 (germline): SGHRS, YFSETQ.

The CDR3 region has the DNA TGTGCCAGCACCCAGGGGGGGGCACCCACAGATACGCAGTATTTT. Translating gives CASTQGGAPTDTQYF. The genes are TRBV28 and TRBJ2-3; either TRBD1 or TRBD2 may fit D (7 bases each). The V and J ends lost 7 bases and 2 bases respectively, with 16 bases between them. Germline CDR1 reads MDHEN; CDR2 reads SYDVKM. The length of the CDR3 is 15 residues.

The rearrangement links TRBV15 to TRBJ1-1, with 8 bases aligning to TRBD1. The CDR3 has 14 residues. Trimming at V came to 2 bases and at J to 3 bases, leaving 2 bases not matched to a gene. The germline gives CDR1 LNHNV, CDR2 YYDKDF (reference sequence). CDR3 region: CATSRMDRDTEAFF. For the CDR3, the DNA is TGTGCCACCAGCAGAATGGACAGGGACACTGAAGCTTTCTTT.

V usage is TRBV20-1 and J usage is TRBJ2-5; TRBD1 matches at 7 bases. This CDR3 is 14 amino acids long. J gave up 11 bases and V 5 bases, and 17 bases lay outside the gene matches. Germline V CDR1 and CDR2: DFQATT, SNEGSKA (reference sequence). This CDR3 reads CSAPPGQTYNEQYF. The CDR3 region has the DNA TGCAGTGCTCCACCGGGACAGACTTACAATGAGCAGTACTTC.

Turning to this clonotype: At one end the junction does not follow the germline gene, possibly because of a read error. The chain has TRBV3-1 and TRBJ2-3; 11 bases match TRBD2. Germline values: CDR1 LGHDT, CDR2 YNNKEL (reference sequence). The CDR3 has 17 residues. CDR3 DNA sequence: TGTGCCTGCAGCCCCACCGGGACTAGCGGCGGTGGAGATACGCAGTATTTT. It specifies CACSPTGTSGGGDTQYF.

This clonotype has ten or more counts. The CDR3 region is CASSYLAVTDTQYF. The CDR3 bases are TGTGCCAGCAGTTACTTAGCTGTCACAGATACGCAGTATTTT. The V gene is TRBV6-6, the J gene TRBJ2-3; D is unclear. Germline CDR1 and CDR2: MNHNY and SVGAGI (reference sequence). The CDR3 extends over 14 amino acids. Trimming left V 1 base short and J 2 bases short, with 7 bases between.

This clonotype has a handful of counts. The chain carries TRBV20-1 and TRBJ2-5; 7 bases line up with TRBD2. With V trimmed by 6 bases and J by 13 bases, 8 bases remained unmatched. CDR1 is DFQATT, CDR2 SNEGSKA, per germline (reference sequence). The CDR3 contains 10 residues. Written as DNA, the CDR3 is TGCAGTGCGGACCGGGACTATTCGTACTTC. Translation gives CSADRDYSYF.

This clonotype has more than one count but fewer than ten. The chain couples TRBV24-1 to TRBJ2-1, with TRBD2 identical over 9 bases. Trimming removed 0 bases from V and 4 bases from J; junction bases left unmatched: 3. In germline, CDR1 is KGHDR, CDR2 SFDVKD. The CDR3 consists of 16 residues. The CDR3 DNA reads as TGTGCCACCAGTGATTTGATAGCGGGAGCGTACAATGAGCAGTTCTTC. Residues: CATSDLIAGAYNEQFF.

The chain couples TRBV5-6 to TRBJ2-3; D possibly corresponds to TRBD2 (5 bases). The CDR3 is made up of 14 amino acids. Germline V gene lookup returns CDR1 SGHDT and CDR2 YYEEEE. Trimming cost V 4 bases and J 4 bases, with 13 bases left between them. The CDR3 sequence: CASSPDLRPDTQYF. The CDR3 DNA sequence: TGTGCCAGCAGCCCGGACTTGCGACCAGATACGCAGTATTTT.

V gene TRBV28 combines with J gene TRBJ1-5, with D possibly TRBD1 on 6 matching bases. This CDR3 region has 15 residues. CDR1 is MDHEN, CDR2 SYDVKM, per germline. The V end lost 3 bases, the J end lost 7 bases, and 16 bases lay between the germline ends. The CDR3 sequence is CASSFTGRGVQPQHF. In DNA, the CDR3 is TGTGCCAGCAGTTTCACAGGGCGAGGGGTACAGCCCCAGCATTTT.

This clonotype was detected only a few times. The chain couples TRBV25-1 to TRBJ2-3; the match to TRBD2 covers 13 bases. Germline V gives CDR1 MGHDK, CDR2 SYGVNS. The CDR3 is 14 residues long. V shed 8 bases and J 3 bases; nucleotides not matched to a gene: 2. For the CDR3, the DNA is TGTGCCAGCCCGACTAGCGGGAGGACAGATACGCAGTATTTT. It encodes CASPTSGRTDTQYF.

There are a few counts of this clonotype. V and J are TRBV7-2 and TRBJ2-3, with a tentative D call TRBD2 (5 bases). CDR1 is SGHTA and CDR2 is FQGNSA in the germline V gene. Trimming left V 4 bases short and J 7 bases short, with 9 bases between. The CDR3 has 12 residues. Here the CDR3 reads CASSYSGNTQYF. The CDR3 DNA follows: TGTGCCAGCAGCTACTCCGGGAATACGCAGTATTTT.

CDR3 in DNA: TGTGCCAGCAGCTTGACTAGCGGGGGGGCTCAGACTAAATACAATGAGCAGTACTTC. This translates into CASSLTSGGAQTKYNEQYF. This chain joins TRBV11-2 and TRBJ2-5; 14 bases are shared with TRBD2. Germline assignment: CDR1 SGHAT and CDR2 FQNNGV. After removal of 3 bases from V and 11 bases from J, the junction contained 20 bases not matched to a gene. The CDR3 length is 19 residues.

The rearrangement links TRBV19 to TRBJ2-7; D is tentatively TRBD1 or TRBD2 (5 bases each). The CDR3 extends over 14 amino acids. The V gene's germline CDR1 is LNHDA and CDR2 SQIVND (reference sequence). Trimming shortened V by 2 bases and J by 3 bases, and 11 bases separated the two germline ends. The CDR3 reads CASSISSGGYEQYF. The CDR3, as DNA: TGTGCCAGTAGTATAAGTTCTGGGGGCTACGAGCAGTACTTC. The full variable domain, its missing parts supplied by reference TRBV19 and TRBJ2-7, is DGGITQSPKYLFRKEGQNVTLSCEQNLNHDAMYWYRQDPGQGLRLIYYSQIVNDFQKGDIAEGYSVSREKKESFPLTVTSAQKNPTAFYLCASSISSGGYEQYFGPGTRLTVT.

Note on this clonotype: One junction end does not reproduce the germline sequence, and a read error may be involved. The V and J genes are TRBV2 and TRBJ2-5; D remains ambiguous. Per the germline V gene, CDR1 is SNHLY and CDR2 is FYNNEI. The CDR3 is made up of 13 amino acids. The CDR3 is CANSLFSFGEQYF. CDR3 nucleotide sequence: TGTGCCAACAGTCTATTCTCCTTCGGTGAGCAGTACTTC.

The V gene is TRBV20-1, the J gene TRBJ2-1; the match to TRBD2 covers 7 bases. Unmatched junction bases numbered 11, after V lost 6 bases and J lost 0 bases. Germline-derived CDR1 and CDR2 are DFQATT and SNEGSKA (reference sequence). The CDR3 loop spans 16 amino acids. CDR3 DNA sequence: TGCAGTGCCCGCCCCAGCGGGGCCCACTCCTACAATGAGCAGTTCTTC. Its protein is CSARPSGAHSYNEQFF.

CDR3 sequence: CASSLGTSLADTQYF. In DNA form, the CDR3 reads TGCGCCAGCAGCCTTGGGACTAGTCTGGCAGATACGCAGTATTTT. The chain employs TRBV5-1 and TRBJ2-3; 8 bases match TRBD2. The germline V gene has CDR1 SGHRS and CDR2 YFSETQ. The CDR3 has 15 amino acids. Trimming cost V 4 bases and J 4 bases; bases outside gene matches: 8. The full variable domain, in which reference TRBV5-1 and TRBJ2-3 provide the parts outside the CDR3, is KAGVTQTPRYLIKTRGQQVTLSCSPISGHRSVSWYQQTPGQGLQFLFEYFSETQRNKGNFPGRFSGRQFSNSRSEMNVSTLELGDSALYLCASSLGTSLADTQYFGPGTRLTVL.

The rearrangement uses TRBV20-1 and TRBJ2-1; D remains ambiguous. CDR1 is DFQATT and CDR2 is SNEGSKA in the germline V gene (reference sequence). CDR3 length: 12 residues. The CDR3 here is CSALHYNNEQFF. Here the CDR3 DNA reads TGCAGCGCGTTGCACTACAACAATGAGCAGTTCTTC.

The chain uses TRBV14 and TRBJ2-1; 10 bases align to TRBD1. V lost 1 base to trimming and J lost 2 bases; unmatched junction nucleotides: 11. CDR1 and CDR2 (germline): SGHDN, FVKESK. The CDR3 loop spans 19 amino acids. The CDR3: CASSQGQGALIFTYNEQFF. The CDR3 DNA reads TGTGCCAGCAGCCAAGGACAGGGGGCCCTGATTTTTACCTACAATGAGCAGTTCTTC.

V gene TRBV5-6 combines with J gene TRBJ1-6; the match to TRBD1 covers 7 bases. Germline V CDR1 and CDR2: SGHDT, YYEEEE. Trimming took 4 bases from V and 5 from J; bases not matched to a gene: 9. The CDR3 extends over 16 amino acids. The DNA for the CDR3 is TGTGCCAGCAGCCCGACCCGACAGGGCGATAATTCACCCCTCCACTTT. Encoded protein: CASSPTRQGDNSPLHF.

The rearrangement links TRBV11-2 to TRBJ1-5; D gene uncertain. CDR1 and CDR2 (germline): SGHAT, FQNNGV. The CDR3 loop spans 13 amino acids. Deletions cut 2 bases from V and 3 bases from J, with 5 bases between. For the CDR3, the DNA is TGTGCCAGCAGCTTAAGGGTCAATCAGCCCCAGCATTTT. Protein product: CASSLRVNQPQHF.